The 17 T cell receptor beta chains given below trace back to one sample, sequenced in a study of cytomegalovirus exposure and HLA in healthy donors. PCR amplification relied on 60 Vbeta primers (plus 13 Jbeta primers). Libraries were prepared by immunoSEQ multiplex PCR; TCRdb keeps only in-frame clonotypes and omits some of them. Of around 200,000 clones in the sample, 77% were seen once. Material: PBMCs. The receptors here all came from a woman aged 55-70 years in good health and CMV-seropositive.

The chain couples TRBV7-6 to TRBJ2-7; 7 bases map to TRBD1. CDR3 length: 17 residues. Germline-derived CDR1 and CDR2 are SGHVS and FNYEAQ. V shed 5 bases, J shed 2 bases, and the junction held 15 bases outside the gene matches. This CDR3 is CASSPRSGPGGTYEQYF. CDR3 in DNA: TGTGCCAGCAGCCCCAGGTCGGGGCCAGGGGGAACCTACGAGCAGTACTTC.

The CDR3 sequence is CASSLVGIRSGTYEQYF. Written as DNA, the CDR3 is TGTGCCAGCAGCTTAGTGGGGATCCGGAGCGGAACCTACGAGCAGTACTTC. This rearrangement joins TRBV7-8 to TRBJ2-7, with D maybe TRBD2 (5 bases). This CDR3 region has 17 residues. Per germline, CDR1 SGHVS and CDR2 FQNEAQ. Trimming pared 1 base from V and 2 bases from J, leaving 18 bases between. Supplemented by reference TRBV7-8 and TRBJ2-7, the full variable domain reads GAGVSQSPRYKVAKRGQDVALRCDPISGHVSLFWYQQALGQGPEFLTYFQNEAQLDKSGLPSDRFFAERPEGSVSTLKIQRTQQEDSAVYLCASSLVGIRSGTYEQYFGPGTRLTVT.

The chain is built from TRBV7-2 and TRBJ1-2; 10 nucleotides line up with TRBD1. The junction had 6 bases not matched to a gene; V was cut back by 0 bases and J by 8 bases. CDR3 size: 15 residues. CDR1 is SGHTA and CDR2 is FQGNSA in the germline V gene. The CDR3 bases are TGTGCCAGCAGCTTAGCCCCGGGACAGGGGTACGGCTACACCTTC. As protein: CASSLAPGQGYGYTF.

This clone was seen only a few times. V usage is TRBV5-1 and J usage is TRBJ2-7; maybe TRBD2 (6 bases). The CDR3 runs 13 residues. V gave up 0 bases and J gave up 6 bases, with 10 bases separating them. Looked up from germline, CDR1 is SGHRS and CDR2 is YFSETQ. CDR3 in DNA: TGCGCCAGCAGCTTGGTGGTGGAGGGCGAGCAGTACTTC. It encodes CASSLVVEGEQYF.

The chain joins TRBV2 to TRBJ2-5; 8 positions match TRBD2. The CDR3 sequence is 14 residues long. V dropped 3 bases and J dropped 4; count of bases not matched to a gene: 4. The V gene's germline CDR1 is SNHLY and CDR2 FYNNEI. The CDR3: CASSDGRGAETQYF. In nucleotides, the CDR3 is TGTGCCAGCAGTGACGGGAGGGGGGCAGAGACCCAGTACTTC.

This clone was counted between two and nine times. The CDR3: CASRPGDSANYGYTF. The CDR3 nucleotides are TGTGCCAGCAGGCCTGGGGACAGCGCTAACTATGGCTACACCTTC. The chain has TRBV6-1 and TRBJ1-2; 7 nucleotides line up with TRBD1. The V gene's germline CDR1 is MNHNS and CDR2 SASEGT. J lost 0 bases, V lost 6 bases, and 7 bases had no gene match. The CDR3 contains 15 residues.

The rearrangement links TRBV5-1 to TRBJ2-7, with D possibly called TRBD1 or TRBD2 (5 bases each). The germline gives CDR1 SGHRS, CDR2 YFSETQ. Deletions cut 4 bases from V and 4 bases from J, with 18 bases between. CDR3 length: 15 amino acids. The CDR3 nucleotides read TGCGCCAGCAGCCTGGGGGATGGGAGTGAATACGAGCAGTACTTC. Translating it yields CASSLGDGSEYEQYF.

This chain links TRBV28 with TRBJ2-5; tentatively, D is TRBD2 (6 bases). Germline lookup yields CDR1 MDHEN and CDR2 SYDVKM. The CDR3 totals 15 residues. The V end was cut by 3 bases, the J end by 4 bases, with 15 bases between. The CDR3 protein is CASSFGGLHLETQYF. The CDR3 DNA sequence: TGTGCCAGCAGTTTTGGGGGGTTACACCTAGAGACCCAGTACTTC.

This sequence joins TRBV30 and TRBJ1-2; 9 bases match TRBD1. From germline, CDR1 is GTSNPN and CDR2 SVGIG (reference sequence). The CDR3 is made up of 15 amino acids. The trim removed 0 bases at V and 8 bases at J, leaving 10 bases unmatched. The CDR3 protein is CAWSVRTGGTGGYTF. CDR3 bases: TGTGCCTGGAGTGTACGCACAGGGGGCACGGGAGGCTACACCTTC.

The rearrangement links TRBV5-1 to TRBJ1-4; possibly TRBD1 for D (5 bases). Trimming cost V 2 bases and J 4 bases, with 12 bases left between them. Germline loops: CDR1 SGHRS, CDR2 YFSETQ. The CDR3 sequence is 15 residues long. The CDR3 DNA sequence: TGCGCCAGCAGCTTCGGACCGGGGGATAATGAAAAACTGTTTTTT. Its protein is CASSFGPGDNEKLFF. Together with reference TRBV5-1 and TRBJ1-4, the CDR3 gives the full variable domain: KAGVTQTPRYLIKTRGQQVTLSCSPISGHRSVSWYQQTPGQGLQFLFEYFSETQRNKGNFPGRFSGRQFSNSRSEMNVSTLELGDSALYLCASSFGPGDNEKLFFGSGTQLSVL.

J is TRBJ2-3 and V is TRBV5-8; 11 positions match TRBD2. Trimming took 9 bases from V and 8 from J; bases not matched to a gene: 11. The CDR3 is made up of 14 amino acids. CDR1 SGHTS and CDR2 YDEGEE come from the germline V gene. The CDR3 region has the DNA TGTGCCAACACCCCACTAGCGGGAGACCCTACGCAGTATTTT. This codes for CANTPLAGDPTQYF.

The CDR3 DNA follows: TGTGCCAGCAGCCAAGAGCCTAGCGGGACCACAGATACGCAGTATTTT. It translates to CASSQEPSGTTDTQYF. The rearrangement joins TRBV4-2 to TRBJ2-3; TRBD2 agrees at 9 bases. Germline V lookup: CDR1 LGHNA, CDR2 YNFKEQ. V trimming: 0 bases; J trimming: 2 bases; junction bases outside the gene matches: 3. The CDR3 loop spans 16 amino acids.

DNA for the CDR3: TGTGCCAGCAGTTACGGGACAGGGGGCCATGGCTACACCTTC. It translates to CASSYGTGGHGYTF. The chain is built from TRBV6-5 and TRBJ1-2, with 12 bases fitting TRBD1. Trimming at V came to 2 bases and at J to 6 bases, leaving 1 base not matched to a gene. The V gene's germline CDR1 is MNHEY and CDR2 SVGAGI. The CDR3 is made up of 14 amino acids.

V and J are TRBV19 and TRBJ2-2; D is uncertain. The V gene lost 10 bases and the J gene lost 0 bases, with 18 bases spanning the gap. The length of the CDR3 is 16 residues. Germline V gene data show CDR1 as LNHDA and CDR2 as SQIVND (reference sequence). CDR3 nucleotide sequence: TGTGCCACTACTTCTCCGGTCTTGTCGAACACCGGGGAGCTGTTTTTT. Translated, it gives CATTSPVLSNTGELFF.

V is TRBV7-2 and J is TRBJ1-5; 9 nucleotides align to TRBD1. This CDR3 spans 14 amino acids. Germline CDR1 SGHTA, CDR2 FQGNSA. J was trimmed by 5 bases and V by 5 bases; bases with no gene match: 4. This CDR3 is CASSTGQGYQPQHF. The CDR3 DNA is TGTGCCAGCAGCACGGGACAGGGTTATCAGCCCCAGCATTTT.

The chain couples TRBV2 to TRBJ1-5; TRBD1 might be the D (5 bases). Trimming shortened V by 2 bases and J by 4 bases, and 9 bases separated the two germline ends. This CDR3 spans 14 amino acids. The germline V gene has CDR1 SNHLY and CDR2 FYNNEI. DNA for the CDR3: TGTGCCAGCAGTGAAATTGCAGGGAATCAGCCCCAGCATTTT. As protein: CASSEIAGNQPQHF.

The chain joins TRBV6-6 to TRBJ1-2; 8 positions match TRBD1. Germline lookup yields CDR1 MNHNY and CDR2 SVGAGI (reference sequence). With 7 bases clipped from V and 0 bases from J, the junction kept 7 bases outside the gene matches. This CDR3 is 15 amino acids long. This CDR3 is CASTKGQGANYGYTF. The CDR3 nucleotides are TGTGCCAGCACCAAAGGACAGGGAGCTAACTATGGCTACACCTTC.